This T cell receptor (beta chain) was sequenced during a study of blood T cell repertoires in COVID-19. Generated by immunoSEQ multiplex PCR, the TCRdb table keeps only in-frame clones and is missing some. This sample has 300,000 to 450,000 clones, with approximately 90% found just once. There are 17 residues in the CDR3. This clone showed up just once. This sequence was found in a man younger than 30 who had recovered from COVID-19. The source material was PBMCs or T cells enriched from blood (not recorded which). This sequence joins TRBV21-1 and TRBJ2-3; the table names TRBD1, a call not compared with the DNA. TRBV21-1 has pseudogene status. The CDR3, as DNA: TGTGCCAGCAGCAAAGTAGTACGGGACAGCCTCACAGATACGCAGTATTTT. Amino acid sequence: CASSKVVRDSLTDTQYF.